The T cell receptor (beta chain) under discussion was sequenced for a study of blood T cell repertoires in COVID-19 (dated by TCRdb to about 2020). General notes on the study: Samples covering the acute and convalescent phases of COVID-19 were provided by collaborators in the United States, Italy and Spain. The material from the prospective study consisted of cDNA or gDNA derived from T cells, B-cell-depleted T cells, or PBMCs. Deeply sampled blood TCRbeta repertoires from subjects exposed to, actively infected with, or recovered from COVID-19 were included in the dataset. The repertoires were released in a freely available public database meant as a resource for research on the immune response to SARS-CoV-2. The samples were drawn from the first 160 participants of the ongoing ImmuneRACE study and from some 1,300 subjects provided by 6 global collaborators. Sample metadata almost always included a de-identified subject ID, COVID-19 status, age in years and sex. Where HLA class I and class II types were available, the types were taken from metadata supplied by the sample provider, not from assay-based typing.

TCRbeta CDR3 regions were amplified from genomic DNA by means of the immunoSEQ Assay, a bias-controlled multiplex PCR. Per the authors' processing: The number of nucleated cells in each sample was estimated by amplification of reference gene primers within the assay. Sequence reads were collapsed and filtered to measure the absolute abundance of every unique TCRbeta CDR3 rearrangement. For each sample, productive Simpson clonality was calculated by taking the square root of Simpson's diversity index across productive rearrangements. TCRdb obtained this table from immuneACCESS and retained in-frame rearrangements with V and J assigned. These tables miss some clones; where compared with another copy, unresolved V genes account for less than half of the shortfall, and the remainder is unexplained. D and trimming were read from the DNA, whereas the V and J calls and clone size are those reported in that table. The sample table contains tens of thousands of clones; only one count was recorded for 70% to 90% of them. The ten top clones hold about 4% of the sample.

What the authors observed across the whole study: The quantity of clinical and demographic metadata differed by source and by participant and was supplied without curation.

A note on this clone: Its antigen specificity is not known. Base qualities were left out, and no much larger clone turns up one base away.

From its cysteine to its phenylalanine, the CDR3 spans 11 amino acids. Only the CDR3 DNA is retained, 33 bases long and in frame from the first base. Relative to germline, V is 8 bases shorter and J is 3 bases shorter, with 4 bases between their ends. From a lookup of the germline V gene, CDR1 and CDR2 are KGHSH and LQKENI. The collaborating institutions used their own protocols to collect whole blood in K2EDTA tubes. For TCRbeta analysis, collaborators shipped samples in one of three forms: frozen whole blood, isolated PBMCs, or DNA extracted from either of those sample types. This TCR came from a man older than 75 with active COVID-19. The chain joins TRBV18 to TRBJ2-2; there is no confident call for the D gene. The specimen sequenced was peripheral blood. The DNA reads TGTGCCAGCCGTTACACCGGGGAGCTGTTTTTT. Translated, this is CASRYTGELFF.